This T cell receptor (beta chain) was identified during a study of blood T cell repertoires in COVID-19. Study background: Specimens from acute and convalescent COVID-19 originated in the United States, Italy and Spain. Sources were T cells, B-cell-depleted T cells, or PBMCs; the material itself was cDNA or gDNA.

TCRdb keeps only in-frame clones here, not all; method: immunoSEQ multiplex PCR. The sample gives about 290,000 clones, around four fifths of which show up once; around 4.2% is in the top ten. CDR3 length: 15 amino acids. Germline V gene lookup returns CDR1 KGHSH and CDR2 LQKENI. J lost 6 bases, V lost 1 base, and 8 bases had no gene match. This chain joins TRBV18 and TRBJ2-7; the match to TRBD2 covers 8 bases. The sample comprised peripheral blood. The origin of this receptor is a woman between 45 and 60 years old with active or convalescent COVID-19. The CDR3 here is CASSPQIGTSGEQYF. CDR3 sequence (DNA): TGTGCCAGCTCACCACAAATTGGGACTAGTGGCGAGCAGTACTTC.